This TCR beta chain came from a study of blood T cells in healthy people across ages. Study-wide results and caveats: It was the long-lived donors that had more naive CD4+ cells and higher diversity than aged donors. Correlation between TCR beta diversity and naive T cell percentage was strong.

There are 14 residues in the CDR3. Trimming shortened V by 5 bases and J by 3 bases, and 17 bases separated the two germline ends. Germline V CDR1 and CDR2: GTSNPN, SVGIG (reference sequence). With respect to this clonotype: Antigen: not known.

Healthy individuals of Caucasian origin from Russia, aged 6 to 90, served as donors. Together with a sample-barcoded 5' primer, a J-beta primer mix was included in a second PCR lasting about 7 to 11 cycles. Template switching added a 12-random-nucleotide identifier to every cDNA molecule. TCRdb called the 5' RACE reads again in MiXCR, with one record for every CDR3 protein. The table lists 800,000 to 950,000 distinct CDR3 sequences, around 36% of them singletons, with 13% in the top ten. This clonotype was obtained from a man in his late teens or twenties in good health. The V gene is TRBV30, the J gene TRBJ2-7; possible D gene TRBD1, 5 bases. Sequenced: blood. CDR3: CAWAKDTLSYEQYF. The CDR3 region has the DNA TGTGCCTGGGCTAAGGACACGCTGAGCTACGAGCAGTACTTC.